A single sample gave rise to the 18 T cell receptor beta chains below, sequenced in a study of control samples from healthy donors and cancer patients. The protocol was immunoSEQ multiplex PCR, while the TCRdb copy is restricted to in-frame clones and leaves out a portion. In the table there are about 24,000 clones, around 83% of which are singletons. The sequenced sample was PBMCs. Receptors originate from a man in his sixties with head and neck cancer.

The rearrangement joins TRBV29-1 to TRBJ1-4; TRBD1 agrees at 7 bases. The CDR3 is 15 residues long. Trimming took 6 bases from V and 4 from J; bases not matched to a gene: 11. Germline V gene sequence: CDR1 SQVTM, CDR2 ANQGSEA. The CDR3 here is CSVRDSGSYNEKLFF. The CDR3 region has the DNA TGCAGCGTGAGGGACAGCGGCTCTTATAATGAAAAACTGTTTTTT.

The CDR3 DNA sequence: TGTGCCAGCAGCTTGCGAGGAGGTGGCCTTCAAAACATTCAGTACTTC. It encodes CASSLRGGGLQNIQYF. The rearrangement links TRBV7-2 to TRBJ2-4, with D maybe TRBD2 (5 bases). The CDR3 totals 16 residues. Trimming cost V 3 bases and J 5 bases, with 17 bases left between them. Germline CDR1 reads SGHTA; CDR2 reads FQGNSA.

CDR3 in amino acids: CASSLARRENTGELFF. CDR3 nucleotides: TGTGCCAGCAGCTTAGCGCGGCGGGAGAACACCGGGGAGCTGTTTTTT. The genes are TRBV7-6 and TRBJ2-2; D perhaps matches TRBD2 (6 bases). The CDR3 contains 16 residues. Trimming left V 0 bases short and J 1 base short, with 9 bases between. CDR1 is SGHVS and CDR2 is FNYEAQ in the germline V gene.

In this sample, this clone turned up a few times. The chain has TRBV24-1 and TRBJ2-3; D remains ambiguous. From germline, CDR1 is KGHDR and CDR2 SFDVKD. Trimming cost V 3 bases and J 4 bases, with 10 bases left between them. The CDR3 is made up of 14 amino acids. The chain's CDR3 is CATSDGVAADTQYF. The CDR3 region has the DNA TGTGCCACCAGTGATGGAGTGGCTGCAGATACGCAGTATTTT.

The chain joins TRBV19 to TRBJ2-7; a weak D match, TRBD2 (6 bases). CDR3 length equals 14 residues. Germline CDR1 is LNHDA and CDR2 is SQIVND (reference sequence). Trimming removed 6 bases from V and 0 bases from J, with 12 bases in between. DNA of the CDR3: TGTGCCAGTAGCCAGGAGGGTTTCTCCTACGAGCAGTACTTC. Amino acid sequence: CASSQEGFSYEQYF.

The chain has TRBV7-2 and TRBJ2-6; unclear D gene. The ends were cut back, 5 bases at V and 0 bases at J, with 11 bases in the middle. The germline CDR1 and CDR2 sequences are SGHTA and FQGNSA. This CDR3 region has 16 residues. CDR3 in DNA: TGTGCCAGCAGCGTGACCAAGAGCTCTGGGGCCAACGTCCTGACTTTC. Residues: CASSVTKSSGANVLTF. The whole variable domain, remainder taken from reference TRBV7-2 and TRBJ2-6, is GAGVSQSPSNKVTEKGKDVELRCDPISGHTALYWYRQSLGQGLEFLIYFQGNSAPDKSGLPSDRFSAERTGGSVSTLTIQRTQQEDSAVYLCASSVTKSSGANVLTFGAGSRLTVL.

In its sample, this clone was seen once. The V and J genes are TRBV3-1 (or the pseudogene TRBV3-2) and TRBJ2-7; D perhaps matches TRBD2 (6 bases). CDR3 length: 15 amino acids. Germline loops: CDR1 LGHDT, CDR2 YNNKEL (reference sequence). V was trimmed by 2 bases and J by 2 bases, leaving 13 bases between them. The CDR3 here is CASSQTSISAYEQYF. Written as DNA, the CDR3 is TGTGCCAGCAGCCAAACTAGCATATCGGCCTACGAGCAGTACTTC.

The chain recombines TRBV3-1 (or the pseudogene TRBV3-2) with TRBJ2-3, with D possibly called TRBD1 or TRBD2 (5 bases each). Trimming stripped 4 bases from V and 0 bases from J, with 11 bases between. This CDR3 spans 15 amino acids. Germline assignment: CDR1 LGHDT and CDR2 YNNKEL (reference sequence). CDR3 loop: CASSLGTKSTDTQYF. As DNA, the CDR3 is TGTGCCAGCAGCCTCGGGACGAAAAGCACAGATACGCAGTATTTT.

The chain joins TRBV7-8 to TRBJ1-2; 9 nucleotides match TRBD1. Per germline, CDR1 SGHVS and CDR2 FQNEAQ. Trimming removed 5 bases from V and 5 bases from J; junction bases left unmatched: 21. This CDR3 comprises 19 residues. CDR3 amino acids: CASSQGAGTGILRRYGYTF. The DNA of the CDR3 is TGTGCCAGCAGCCAAGGAGCAGGGACAGGGATTTTGAGGAGATATGGCTACACCTTC.

A few counts support this clone. The rearrangement joins TRBV29-1 to TRBJ2-5; 12 nucleotides align to TRBD2. Germline V CDR1 and CDR2: SQVTM, ANQGSEA. This CDR3 contains 13 residues. Trimming removed 6 bases from V and 4 bases from J; junction bases left unmatched: 3. Written as DNA, the CDR3 is TGCAGCGTCTGGACTAGCGGGGCAGAGACCCAGTACTTC. Its translation: CSVWTSGAETQYF. The full variable domain, rest sourced from reference TRBV29-1 and TRBJ2-5, is SAVISQKPSRDICQRGTSLTIQCQVDSQVTMMFWYRQQPGQSLTLIATANQGSEATYESGFVIDKFPISRPNLTFSTLTVSNMSPEDSSIYLCSVWTSGAETQYFGPGTRLLVL.

The genes are TRBV6-2 or TRBV6-3 and TRBJ2-1; TRBD2 aligns across 10 bases. The CDR3 extends over 14 amino acids. The ends lost 6 bases at V and 6 bases at J; junction bases unmatched: 5. Germline-derived CDR1 and CDR2 are MNHEY and SVGEGT. The DNA of the CDR3 is TGTGCCAGCAGCTTAGGACTAGCGGTCAATGAGCAGTTCTTC. Protein product: CASSLGLAVNEQFF.

This clone showed up just once. Other DNA sequences within the sample encode an identical CDR3. The chain uses TRBV24-1 and TRBJ2-1; D unresolved. This CDR3 region has 13 residues. The V end lost 7 bases, the J end lost 13 bases, and 19 bases lay between the germline ends. From germline, CDR1 is KGHDR and CDR2 SFDVKD. The CDR3 loop reads CATSSYDRVEQFF. The CDR3 coding sequence is TGTGCCACCAGCTCCTATGACCGGGTTGAACAGTTCTTC.

This clone has just a few counts. The gene calls are TRBV19 and TRBJ1-2, with a possible D match to TRBD1 (5 bases). CDR1 and CDR2 (germline): LNHDA, SQIVND (reference sequence). There are 14 residues in the CDR3. Trimming pared 7 bases from V and 5 bases from J, leaving 17 bases between. In nucleotides, the CDR3 is TGTGCCAGTAAGAGGGCAGGGACGGTTTATGGCTACACCTTC. Protein sequence: CASKRAGTVYGYTF.

CDR3 sequence reads: CASSYSSFGTDTQYF. CDR3 sequence (DNA): TGTGCCAGCAGTTACTCGTCCTTTGGCACAGATACGCAGTATTTT. The chain joins TRBV6-2 or TRBV6-3 to TRBJ2-3, with no clear D. The CDR3 extends over 15 amino acids. Germline CDR1 MNHEY, CDR2 SVGEGT. V lost 0 bases and J lost 1, with 8 bases in between.

This clone was seen a single time. The chain is built from TRBV28 and TRBJ1-4; D is uncertain. Germline V gene lookup returns CDR1 MDHEN and CDR2 SYDVKM. This CDR3 spans 13 amino acids. Trimming stripped 6 bases from V and 4 bases from J, with 9 bases between. The CDR3: CASRPPSNEKLFF. The CDR3 DNA sequence: TGTGCCAGCAGACCCCCCAGTAATGAAAAACTGTTTTTT.

The DNA for the CDR3 is TGTGCTAGTGGTTTGGGCTCCGCTGGAAACACCATATATTTT. Encoded protein: CASGLGSAGNTIYF. The rearrangement links TRBV12-5 to TRBJ1-3; no reliable D call. Trimming removed 1 base from V and 2 bases from J, with 6 bases in between. Germline V CDR1 and CDR2: LGHNT, FRNRAP. The CDR3 length is 14 residues.

The chain has TRBV27 and TRBJ1-5; 8 bases align to TRBD1. In germline, CDR1 is MNHEY, CDR2 SMNVEV (reference sequence). Germline trimming cut 5 bases from V and 5 bases from J; bases unmatched to any gene: 5. CDR3 length equals 14 residues. The CDR3 spells CASSRDRGDQPQHF. The CDR3 nucleotides are TGTGCCAGCAGTAGAGACAGGGGTGATCAGCCCCAGCATTTT.

CDR3 nucleotides: TGTGCCAGCAGCCCAGGGTACAATTCACCCCTCCACTTT. It yields the protein CASSPGYNSPLHF. The rearrangement joins TRBV5-4 to TRBJ1-6, with a weak D call TRBD1 (5 bases). The CDR3 consists of 13 residues. With 4 bases removed from V and 7 bases from J, the gap between germline ends came to 9 bases. Germline CDR1 and CDR2: SGHNT and YYREEE (reference sequence).